Listed here are 28 T cell receptor beta chains from one sample, sequenced in a study of cytomegalovirus exposure and HLA in healthy donors. Primers: 60 Vbeta forward and 13 Jbeta reverse. Clones were sequenced by immunoSEQ multiplex PCR, and TCRdb holds only the in-frame ones, with some missing. The sample consists of about 130,000 clones, 65% to 90% of them appearing once. The specimen was PBMCs. The receptor set was obtained from a man aged 18 to 30 in good health and CMV-seronegative.

This chain joins TRBV7-9 and TRBJ1-5, with 8 bases fitting TRBD1. The germline V gene encodes CDR1 SEHNR and CDR2 FQNEAQ (reference sequence). With 1 base clipped from V and 5 bases from J, the junction kept 4 bases outside the gene matches. The CDR3 runs to 15 residues. CDR3 residues: CASSLGTGKDQPQHF. CDR3 DNA sequence: TGTGCCAGCAGCTTAGGGACAGGGAAAGATCAGCCCCAGCATTTT. The whole variable domain, remainder taken from reference TRBV7-9 and TRBJ1-5, is DTGVSQNPRHKITKRGQNVTFRCDPISEHNRLYWYRQTLGQGPEFLTYFQNEAQLEKSRLLSDRFSAERPKGSFSTLEIQRTEQGDSAMYLCASSLGTGKDQPQHFGDGTRLSIL.

The gene calls are TRBV21-1 and TRBJ2-5; the D call in the table, TRBD2, was not verified against the DNA. TRBV21-1 has pseudogene status. The CDR3 extends over 14 amino acids. The CDR3 bases are TGTGCCATCCACAGGGAGGGTTGTAGAGAGACCCAGTACTTC. It specifies CAIHREGCRETQYF.

The V and J genes are TRBV5-1 and TRBJ1-3, with D uncertain. CDR1 SGHRS and CDR2 YFSETQ come from the germline V gene. The CDR3 has 14 residues. The V end lost 0 bases, the J end lost 0 bases, and 4 bases lay between the germline ends. This CDR3 reads CASSLDLSGNTIYF. The CDR3 DNA sequence: TGCGCCAGCAGCTTGGATCTCTCTGGAAACACCATATATTTT.

The genes are TRBV19 and TRBJ1-1; maybe TRBD1 (5 bases). The CDR3 runs to 13 residues. V was cut by 6 bases and J by 5 bases, with 13 bases left in between. CDR1 and CDR2 (germline): LNHDA, SQIVND (reference sequence). CDR3 sequence: CASRFQGRTEAFF. CDR3 nucleotide sequence: TGTGCCAGTAGATTCCAGGGTCGGACTGAAGCTTTCTTT.

The chain is built from TRBV6-6 and TRBJ1-2, with TRBD1 identical over 7 bases. The V gene's germline CDR1 is MNHNY and CDR2 SVGAGI (reference sequence). There are 15 residues in the CDR3. With V trimmed by 4 bases and J by 4 bases, 9 bases remained unmatched. CDR3 DNA sequence: TGTGCCAGCAGTTTGCTTGGGACAGCGGTCTATGGCTACACCTTC. Translating it yields CASSLLGTAVYGYTF.

The chain combines TRBV9 with TRBJ1-2; no firm D call. CDR3 length: 18 residues. From germline, CDR1 is SGDLS and CDR2 YYNGEE. V gave up 3 bases and J gave up 0 bases, with 21 bases separating them. The DNA for the CDR3 is TGTGCCAGCAGCGCACGATTAGCATCCGAAAATCCTAACTATGGCTACACCTTC. Translating gives CASSARLASENPNYGYTF. Drawing the rest from reference TRBV9 and TRBJ1-2, the complete variable domain is DSGVTQTPKHLITATGQRVTLRCSPRSGDLSVYWYQQSLDQGLQFLIQYYNGEERAKGNILERFSAQQFPDLHSELNLSSLELGDSALYFCASSARLASENPNYGYTFGSGTRLTVV.

This chain connects TRBV7-9 to TRBJ2-5; TRBD1 is a possible D gene (6 bases). Trimming stripped 6 bases from V and 4 bases from J, with 18 bases between. CDR3 size: 15 residues. Per germline, CDR1 SEHNR and CDR2 FQNEAQ (reference sequence). CDR3 DNA: TGTGCCAGCAGTTACTCCGACAGGTTCTTAGAGACCCAGTACTTC. Protein sequence: CASSYSDRFLETQYF.

The chain uses TRBV30 and TRBJ2-5; 8 bases line up with TRBD2. Germline assignment: CDR1 GTSNPN and CDR2 SVGIG (reference sequence). The V and J ends lost 6 bases and 3 bases, in that order; junction bases with no gene match: 6. The CDR3 length is 13 residues. The CDR3 bases are TGTGCCTGCGTGGGCGGGGGGAAAGAGACCCAGTACTTC. As protein: CACVGGGKETQYF.

The chain employs TRBV9 and TRBJ1-2; weak D call: TRBD1 (6 bases). Germline values: CDR1 SGDLS, CDR2 YYNGEE. V was shortened by 6 bases and J by 8 bases, with 14 bases between the two germline ends. The CDR3 sequence is 12 residues long. The CDR3 loop reads CASTTGYEGYTF. CDR3 bases: TGTGCCAGCACAACAGGGTATGAAGGCTACACCTTC.

This chain joins TRBV5-1 and TRBJ1-1, with 8 bases that match TRBD1. This CDR3 spans 14 amino acids. CDR1 and CDR2 (germline): SGHRS, YFSETQ. J was trimmed by 4 bases and V by 4 bases; bases with no gene match: 6. The chain's CDR3 is CASSQTRGPTEAFF. The CDR3, as DNA: TGCGCCAGCAGCCAAACCAGGGGGCCCACTGAAGCTTTCTTT.

The rearrangement uses TRBV19 and TRBJ1-2, with D possibly being TRBD1 (5 bases). The CDR3 is made up of 14 amino acids. V gave up 3 bases and J gave up 2 bases, with 10 bases separating them. Per germline, CDR1 LNHDA and CDR2 SQIVND (reference sequence). CDR3 amino acids: CASSISRGNYGYTF. The DNA of the CDR3 is TGTGCCAGTAGTATTTCCCGGGGGAACTATGGCTACACCTTC.

The chain uses TRBV19 and TRBJ1-3, with D tentatively TRBD1 (6 bases). The CDR3 has 16 amino acids. CDR1 and CDR2 from the germline V gene are LNHDA and SQIVND (reference sequence). V lost 7 bases, J lost 0 bases, and 16 bases lay in between. The CDR3 DNA reads as TGTGCCAGTAAAGTGGGACACACAGGCTCTGGAAACACCATATATTTT. It is translated as CASKVGHTGSGNTIYF.

The chain links TRBV13 to TRBJ1-6; 8 positions match TRBD1. CDR1 and CDR2 (germline): PRHDT, FYEKMQ (reference sequence). With 4 bases clipped from V and 15 bases from J, the junction kept 5 bases outside the gene matches. CDR3 length: 12 amino acids. DNA of the CDR3: TGTGCCAGCAGCTCGGACAGGGTATGCCTCCACTTT. It encodes CASSSDRVCLHF.

In regard to this clone: The same CDR3 also results from other DNA sequences found in this sample. The chain is built from TRBV28 and TRBJ1-5; D not certain. Germline values: CDR1 MDHEN, CDR2 SYDVKM. V dropped 6 bases and J dropped 6 bases, with 9 bases sitting between them. This CDR3 is built from 12 residues. The CDR3 region is CASSPSGQPQHF. The CDR3 DNA reads TGTGCCAGCAGCCCCTCGGGTCAGCCCCAGCATTTT. Drawing the rest from reference TRBV28 and TRBJ1-5, the complete variable domain is DVKVTQSSRYLVKRTGEKVFLECVQDMDHENMFWYRQDPGLGLRLIYFSYDVKMKEKGDIPEGYSVSREKKERFSLILESASTNQTSMYLCASSPSGQPQHFGDGTRLSIL.

V and J are TRBV10-3 and TRBJ1-2, with 7 bases that match TRBD1. J gave up 5 bases and V 3 bases, and 9 bases lay outside the gene matches. CDR1 and CDR2 (germline): ENHRY, SYGVKD. This CDR3 contains 15 residues. In nucleotides, the CDR3 is TGTGCCATCAGTGAATCTAGCAGGGGGAATTATGGCTACACCTTC. Protein product: CAISESSRGNYGYTF.

V and J are TRBV6-1 and TRBJ1-1; no clear D. This CDR3 is 12 amino acids long. Germline lookup yields CDR1 MNHNS and CDR2 SASEGT. V was clipped by 0 bases and J by 10 bases, with 9 bases between them. CDR3 loop: CASSEARGRAFF. CDR3 DNA sequence: TGTGCCAGCAGTGAAGCCCGGGGAAGAGCTTTCTTT.

The chain combines TRBV5-1 with TRBJ1-5, with 9 bases identical to TRBD1. Germline-derived CDR1 and CDR2 are SGHRS and YFSETQ. V lost 5 bases, J lost 2 bases, and 11 bases stayed unmatched. The CDR3 totals 17 residues. CDR3 region: CASSTYDRGEGNQPQHF. CDR3 DNA: TGCGCCAGCAGTACATACGACAGGGGGGAAGGCAATCAGCCCCAGCATTTT. Based on the CDR3 plus reference TRBV5-1 and TRBJ1-5, the full variable domain is KAGVTQTPRYLIKTRGQQVTLSCSPISGHRSVSWYQQTPGQGLQFLFEYFSETQRNKGNFPGRFSGRQFSNSRSEMNVSTLELGDSALYLCASSTYDRGEGNQPQHFGDGTRLSIL.

In its sample, this clone was seen once. This rearrangement joins TRBV2 to TRBJ1-5, with 10 bases that match TRBD1. This CDR3 comprises 18 residues. J was trimmed by 1 base and V by 6 bases; bases with no gene match: 12. Looked up from germline, CDR1 is SNHLY and CDR2 is FYNNEI. Here the CDR3 reads CASRVGQGEGGSNQPQHF. For the CDR3, the DNA is TGTGCCAGCAGAGTCGGACAGGGGGAGGGGGGGAGCAATCAGCCCCAGCATTTT.

This clone has more than one count but fewer than ten. The chain links TRBV12-5 to TRBJ1-1; D is undetermined. This CDR3 has 13 residues. Trimming removed 6 bases from V and 7 bases from J, with 15 bases in between. The germline gives CDR1 LGHNT, CDR2 FRNRAP. CDR3 nucleotide sequence: TGTGCTAGTGGGAGCGGAGGGTCCGATGAAGCTTTCTTT. It translates to CASGSGGSDEAFF.

The V and J genes are TRBV28 and TRBJ2-3, with D possibly matching TRBD1 (5 bases). From germline, CDR1 is MDHEN and CDR2 SYDVKM. Trimming stripped 7 bases from V and 3 bases from J, with 14 bases between. The CDR3 is made up of 14 amino acids. In nucleotides, the CDR3 is TGTGCCAGCACCATGGGGCTTGGGACAGATACGCAGTATTTT. Amino acids: CASTMGLGTDTQYF.

The chain carries TRBV5-6 and TRBJ2-4; TRBD2 aligns across 7 bases. Germline values: CDR1 SGHDT, CDR2 YYEEEE. Trimming removed 1 base from V and 0 bases from J; junction bases left unmatched: 13. The length of the CDR3 is 19 residues. CDR3 in DNA: TGTGCCAGCAGCTTGATGGCTAGCGGTGCACAACTAGCCAAAAACATTCAGTACTTC. Protein product: CASSLMASGAQLAKNIQYF.

The rearrangement uses TRBV28 and TRBJ1-2, with D tentatively TRBD1 (5 bases). This CDR3 region has 14 residues. Germline V gives CDR1 MDHEN, CDR2 SYDVKM. Trimming took 6 bases from V and 5 from J, leaving 16 bases between them. The DNA for the CDR3 is TGTGCCAGCAGGTTACAGGCTACTGTGTATGGCTACACCTTC. It translates to CASRLQATVYGYTF.

This clone turned up a few times. V gene TRBV15 combines with J gene TRBJ1-1; weak D call: TRBD1 (5 bases). CDR1 LNHNV and CDR2 YYDKDF come from the germline V gene (reference sequence). Trimming took off 4 bases at V and 0 bases at J, with 9 bases between the two ends. This CDR3 comprises 14 residues. CDR3 sequence reads: CATSTGPVNTEAFF. In DNA, the CDR3 is TGTGCCACCAGCACAGGGCCAGTGAACACTGAAGCTTTCTTT.

V usage is TRBV5-4 and J usage is TRBJ2-3; 7 nucleotides match TRBD1. Trimming removed 1 base from V and 0 bases from J; junction bases left unmatched: 2. This CDR3 has 15 residues. Germline assignment: CDR1 SGHNT and CDR2 YYREEE (reference sequence). This CDR3 is CASSLTGVSTDTQYF. The DNA of the CDR3 is TGTGCCAGCAGCTTGACAGGGGTTAGCACAGATACGCAGTATTTT.

The chain is built from TRBV30 and TRBJ2-7; 7 bases align to TRBD1. Looked up from germline, CDR1 is GTSNPN and CDR2 is SVGIG (reference sequence). V dropped 8 bases and J dropped 6; count of bases not matched to a gene: 10. The CDR3 is 12 amino acids. The CDR3 DNA is TGTGCCCGTGACAGGGTTGGTTTCGAGCAGTACTTC. The encoded protein is CARDRVGFEQYF.

The chain couples TRBV2 to TRBJ2-1; D is undetermined. Trimming removed 2 bases at V and 5 bases at J, with 13 bases between. This CDR3 is 15 amino acids long. CDR1 is SNHLY and CDR2 is FYNNEI in the germline V gene. The CDR3 nucleotides read TGTGCCAGCAGTGAATACGGAGTAGCCAACAATGAGCAGTTCTTC. Its protein product is CASSEYGVANNEQFF.

The chain recombines TRBV19 with TRBJ2-5, with 13 bases aligning to TRBD2. The V segment lost 5 bases and the J segment 2 bases; nucleotides outside the gene matches: 2. Germline CDR1 reads LNHDA; CDR2 reads SQIVND (reference sequence). The CDR3 runs 15 residues. CDR3 loop: CASSPTSGGQETQYF. The DNA of the CDR3 is TGTGCCAGTAGTCCGACTAGCGGGGGGCAAGAGACCCAGTACTTC.

The chain recombines TRBV30 with TRBJ2-7; TRBD1 agrees at 7 bases. From germline, CDR1 is GTSNPN and CDR2 SVGIG (reference sequence). The V gene end was trimmed by 8 bases and the J gene end by 2 bases; junction bases not matched to a gene: 3. The CDR3 extends over 11 amino acids. CDR3 amino acids: CAGDRTYEQYF. CDR3 nucleotide sequence: TGTGCCGGGGACAGAACCTACGAGCAGTACTTC.